These 30 T cell receptor beta chains were sequenced from one sample in a study of T cell responses to AZD1222 COVID-19 vaccine. Using immunoSEQ multiplex PCR, the repertoire was profiled, and TCRdb retains in-frame clones only, with some absent. The sample has about 140,000 clones, around nine tenths seen once. Sequencing used peripheral blood, obtained 28 days after the second AZD1222 dose. The receptor set was obtained from an adult who received the AZD1222 COVID-19 vaccine.

V is TRBV19 and J is TRBJ2-5, with TRBD1 matching 7 bases. The CDR3 extends over 12 amino acids. CDR1 and CDR2 from the germline V gene are LNHDA and SQIVND (reference sequence). Losses at the gene ends were 6 bases for V and 5 bases for J; bases not matched to a gene: 3. The CDR3 DNA is TGTGCCAGTAGAGGGGGCGCGGAGACCCAGTACTTC. Translated, it gives CASRGGAETQYF.

The chain is built from TRBV6-1 and TRBJ1-3; no clear D gene. This CDR3 has 15 residues. The V end was cut by 1 base, the J end by 4 bases, with 11 bases between. The V gene's germline CDR1 is MNHNS and CDR2 SASEGT. In DNA, the CDR3 is TGTGCCAGCAGTGAAGAAAAGGGCTCCGGAAACACCATATATTTT. Translating it yields CASSEEKGSGNTIYF.

The chain employs TRBV28 and TRBJ2-7; 7 bases are shared with TRBD2. The V and J ends lost 6 bases and 6 bases, in that order; junction bases with no gene match: 14. This CDR3 is built from 15 residues. The germline V gene encodes CDR1 MDHEN and CDR2 SYDVKM. The CDR3: CASRDGRSGKGEQYF. CDR3 coding DNA: TGTGCCAGCAGGGACGGTCGGAGCGGGAAAGGCGAGCAGTACTTC.

The rearrangement links TRBV5-1 to TRBJ2-1, with 12 bases identical to TRBD2. J lost 3 bases, V lost 3 bases, and 10 bases had no gene match. This CDR3 is built from 18 residues. Germline V CDR1 and CDR2: SGHRS, YFSETQ. The CDR3 loop reads CASSSIFLTSGGYNEQFF. The CDR3 coding sequence is TGCGCCAGCAGCTCCATTTTCCTGACTAGCGGGGGCTACAATGAGCAGTTCTTC.

Regarding this clone: Compared with germline, one end of the junction differs, possibly owing to a read error. The V gene is TRBV6-1, the J gene TRBJ2-1; 7 nucleotides agree with TRBD1. The CDR3 is 14 residues long. CDR1 is MNHNS and CDR2 is SASEGT in the germline V gene. In DNA form, the CDR3 reads TGTGCCAGCAGAGAAGGACAGGTGGTCAATGAGCAGTTCTTC. It encodes CASREGQVVNEQFF.

The chain uses TRBV6-6 and TRBJ2-7; the D gene is possibly TRBD2 (5 bases). Germline V gives CDR1 MNHNY, CDR2 SVGAGI (reference sequence). The CDR3 loop spans 12 amino acids. Deletions cut 6 bases from V and 4 bases from J, with 10 bases between. The CDR3 loop is CASSNRGYEQYF. CDR3 nucleotide sequence: TGTGCCAGCAGCAACCGGGGATACGAGCAGTACTTC.

The rearrangement uses TRBV30 and TRBJ1-5, with 9 nucleotides matching TRBD1. Germline assignment: CDR1 GTSNPN and CDR2 SVGIG (reference sequence). J was trimmed by 7 bases and V by 8 bases; bases with no gene match: 15. The CDR3 has 15 amino acids. The CDR3 is CARQPPGQGLQPQHF. In DNA form, the CDR3 reads TGTGCCCGCCAACCTCCGGGACAGGGTCTGCAGCCCCAGCATTTT.

This clone appeared once. This chain links TRBV4-2 with TRBJ1-2, with a weak D call TRBD1 (6 bases). The germline V and J ends were trimmed by 1 base and 5 bases, with 20 bases remaining between them. There are 17 residues in the CDR3. Germline assignment: CDR1 LGHNA and CDR2 YNFKEQ. CDR3 in amino acids: CASSQVWPRGALYGYTF. The CDR3 DNA sequence: TGTGCCAGCAGCCAAGTGTGGCCCCGGGGGGCGTTGTATGGCTACACCTTC.

This clone was found once. The rearrangement links TRBV29-1 to TRBJ2-3; D perhaps matches TRBD2 (6 bases). The CDR3 extends over 14 amino acids. Germline V gives CDR1 SQVTM, CDR2 ANQGSEA. The CDR3 loop is CRSGRTPRTDTQYF. CDR3 coding DNA: TGCAGGTCAGGGAGGACTCCCCGCACAGATACGCAGTATTTT.

The rearrangement uses TRBV25-1 and TRBJ2-1, with TRBD1 identical over 10 bases. Losses at the gene ends were 7 bases for V and 10 bases for J; bases not matched to a gene: 7. The CDR3 is 13 amino acids. Germline assignment: CDR1 MGHDK and CDR2 SYGVNS. CDR3: CASNLGQGGEQFF. In DNA, the CDR3 is TGTGCCAGCAATCTAGGACAGGGGGGCGAGCAGTTCTTC.

V is TRBV10-3 and J is TRBJ1-2; D is unclear. This CDR3 contains 14 residues. The germline CDR1 and CDR2 sequences are ENHRY and SYGVKD. Trimming removed 8 bases from V and 0 bases from J, with 13 bases in between. The CDR3 DNA follows: TGTGCCATCGCGGACGGCCGATCTAACTATGGCTACACCTTC. Amino acids: CAIADGRSNYGYTF.

This chain joins TRBV9 and TRBJ2-3; 9 bases line up with TRBD1. V lost 4 bases, J lost 3 bases, and 9 bases stayed unmatched. Germline CDR1 and CDR2: SGDLS and YYNGEE. The CDR3 totals 16 residues. The DNA of the CDR3 is TGTGCCAGCAGCCCCGACCGGGACAGGGCTACAGATACGCAGTATTTT. Translating it yields CASSPDRDRATDTQYF.

V gene TRBV19 combines with J gene TRBJ2-1; TRBD2 matches at 9 bases. After removal of 0 bases from V and 12 bases from J, the junction contained 12 bases not matched to a gene. The CDR3 has 16 amino acids. Germline values: CDR1 LNHDA, CDR2 SQIVND (reference sequence). CDR3 in amino acids: CASSIEPASGIHGQFF. The DNA for the CDR3 is TGTGCCAGTAGTATAGAGCCGGCTAGCGGGATCCACGGGCAGTTCTTC.

V usage is TRBV5-1 and J usage is TRBJ2-7, with D possibly TRBD1 on 5 matching bases. The CDR3 length is 15 residues. The ends were cut back, 0 bases at V and 6 bases at J, with 16 bases in the middle. In germline, CDR1 is SGHRS, CDR2 YFSETQ. The CDR3 DNA follows: TGCGCCAGCAGCTTGGGGCAGGGCCCTCAAGCCGAGCAGTACTTC. Translation: CASSLGQGPQAEQYF.

In its sample, this clone was seen a few times. This chain joins TRBV10-1 and TRBJ2-7, with 8 positions matching TRBD2. Germline CDR1 WNHNN, CDR2 SYGVQD (reference sequence). The junction had 7 bases not matched to a gene; V was cut back by 7 bases and J by 2 bases. This CDR3 has 14 residues. CDR3 residues: CASTYMRGAYEQYF. The CDR3 DNA follows: TGCGCCAGCACTTATATGCGGGGGGCCTACGAGCAGTACTTC.

The chain is built from TRBV2 and TRBJ1-1; 12 bases match TRBD1. Germline CDR1 is SNHLY and CDR2 is FYNNEI. The CDR3 runs to 14 residues. V was clipped by 6 bases and J by 11 bases; unmatched bases: 10. CDR3 in amino acids: CASSGTGTGGDAFF. DNA for the CDR3: TGTGCCAGCAGCGGAACCGGGACAGGGGGCGACGCTTTCTTT.

The rearrangement uses TRBV9 and TRBJ1-4; TRBD1 matches at 7 bases. This CDR3 comprises 15 residues. V dropped 2 bases and J dropped 8; count of bases not matched to a gene: 9. CDR1 is SGDLS and CDR2 is YYNGEE in the germline V gene. CDR3 DNA: TGTGCCAGCAGCGTGGCCGGGACAGCCGGAGAAAAACTGTTTTTT. Its translation is CASSVAGTAGEKLFF.

The CDR3 loop is CASSRIGQGDYGYTF. The DNA for the CDR3 is TGTGCCAGCAGTCGAATAGGACAGGGCGACTATGGCTACACCTTC. The chain combines TRBV6-5 with TRBJ1-2, with 8 bases identical to TRBD1. Germline V gene lookup returns CDR1 MNHEY and CDR2 SVGAGI. The CDR3 spans 15 residues. The V gene end was trimmed by 5 bases and the J gene end by 3 bases; junction bases not matched to a gene: 8.

This clone was seen a single time. The chain employs TRBV13 and TRBJ1-6, with D possibly matching TRBD1 (5 bases). Trimming took off 5 bases at V and 8 bases at J, with 16 bases between the two ends. This CDR3 has 15 amino acids. Germline V lookup: CDR1 PRHDT, CDR2 FYEKMQ (reference sequence). The CDR3 reads CASSRPVGEDSPLHF. CDR3 DNA: TGTGCCAGCAGCCGTCCGGTAGGGGAGGATTCACCCCTCCACTTT.

The rearrangement links TRBV5-5 to TRBJ2-7; possibly TRBD1 or TRBD2 for D (5 bases each). This CDR3 is built from 16 residues. Germline V gene data show CDR1 as SGHKS and CDR2 as YYEKEE (reference sequence). Deletions cut 0 bases from V and 0 bases from J, with 13 bases between. Here the CDR3 reads CASSLGPTGHSYEQYF. CDR3 DNA sequence: TGTGCCAGCAGCTTGGGGCCTACGGGGCACTCCTACGAGCAGTACTTC.

The chain has TRBV28 and TRBJ1-4; a weak D match, TRBD1 (5 bases). The CDR3 runs 15 residues. The V and J ends lost 2 bases and 8 bases respectively, with 15 bases between them. Germline loops: CDR1 MDHEN, CDR2 SYDVKM. CDR3 in DNA: TGTGCCAGCAGTTTAGGTCAGGGTTTTCGGGAAAAACTGTTTTTT. Translated: CASSLGQGFREKLFF.

This sequence joins TRBV29-1 and TRBJ2-7, with a tentative D call TRBD1 (6 bases). The CDR3 has 12 residues. Germline V lookup: CDR1 SQVTM, CDR2 ANQGSEA. The germline V and J ends were trimmed by 7 bases and 0 bases, with 10 bases remaining between them. The CDR3 spells CSARQASYEQYF. In DNA form, the CDR3 reads TGCAGCGCTCGACAGGCCTCCTACGAGCAGTACTTC.

V and J are TRBV28 and TRBJ1-5, with 10 bases matching TRBD1. Unmatched junction bases numbered 2, after V lost 3 bases and J lost 6 bases. The CDR3 is 14 residues long. Germline CDR1 reads MDHEN; CDR2 reads SYDVKM. CDR3 in DNA: TGTGCCAGCAGTTTCGGGACAGGGGCTCAGCCCCAGCATTTT. As protein: CASSFGTGAQPQHF.

The rearrangement uses TRBV7-2 and TRBJ1-2; no definite D call. Germline loops: CDR1 SGHTA, CDR2 FQGNSA. Trimming removed 4 bases from V and 7 bases from J, with 16 bases in between. This CDR3 is built from 14 residues. For the CDR3, the DNA is TGTGCCAGCAGCTACAGCGTCGGTAATGGTGGCTACACCTTC. This gives the protein CASSYSVGNGGYTF.

The chain has TRBV6-5 and TRBJ2-1, with 9 positions matching TRBD2. The CDR3 contains 15 residues. Losses at the gene ends were 7 bases for V and 6 bases for J; bases not matched to a gene: 10. Germline-derived CDR1 and CDR2 are MNHEY and SVGAGI. The CDR3 loop reads CASNPGTSWRNEQFF. DNA for the CDR3: TGTGCCAGCAATCCTGGGACTAGCTGGCGCAATGAGCAGTTCTTC.

The chain couples TRBV11-3 to TRBJ1-2, with D uncertain. The CDR3 is made up of 12 amino acids. From germline, CDR1 is SGHNT and CDR2 YENEEA. Between the trimmed V and J ends, which lost 4 bases and 4 bases, there was a span of 7 bases. CDR3 loop: CASSYGSYGYTF. The CDR3 coding sequence is TGTGCCAGCAGCTACGGGAGCTATGGCTACACCTTC.

This clone was observed a single time. The CDR3, as DNA: TGTGCCAGCAGCTTAGCAAGTGGGAGTGGTTACAATGAGCAGTTCTTC. Residues: CASSLASGSGYNEQFF. The V and J genes are TRBV7-8 and TRBJ2-1; D is possibly TRBD2 (5 bases). V was cut by 0 bases and J by 4 bases, with 13 bases left in between. The CDR3 is 16 residues long. Germline V lookup: CDR1 SGHVS, CDR2 FQNEAQ.

V usage is TRBV13 and J usage is TRBJ2-7; 7 nucleotides line up with TRBD2. CDR3 length equals 14 residues. Germline CDR1 is PRHDT and CDR2 is FYEKMQ (reference sequence). The V gene end was trimmed by 5 bases and the J gene end by 7 bases; junction bases not matched to a gene: 11. The CDR3 reads CASSISGPLGEQYF. The CDR3 coding sequence is TGTGCCAGCAGCATTAGCGGGCCGTTGGGGGAGCAGTACTTC.

The V call is TRBV27, the J call TRBJ2-2; 10 bases match TRBD2. The V and J ends lost 3 bases and 1 base, in that order; junction bases with no gene match: 8. Germline CDR1 is MNHEY and CDR2 is SMNVEV (reference sequence). The CDR3 has 18 residues. CDR3 residues: CASSFFTSGIGNTGELFF. The CDR3 nucleotides are TGTGCCAGCAGTTTTTTTACTAGCGGGATAGGGAACACCGGGGAGCTGTTTTTT.

V gene TRBV7-9 combines with J gene TRBJ1-4, with D possibly TRBD1 on 5 matching bases. Trimming stripped 3 bases from V and 13 bases from J, with 9 bases between. CDR3 length: 11 residues. CDR1 and CDR2 from the germline V gene are SEHNR and FQNEAQ (reference sequence). The CDR3 reads CASSLTDLLFF. CDR3 DNA: TGTGCCAGCAGCTTGACAGATCTACTGTTTTTT.